The 13 T cell receptor beta chains presented below share a single source sample, sequenced in a study of blood T cell repertoires in COVID-19. TCRdb's copy holds only in-frame clones and misses some; the assay was immunoSEQ multiplex PCR. The repertoire includes around 140,000 clones, around 83% of them detected once, and around 2.5% sits in the top ten. The sequenced sample consisted of peripheral blood. These receptors originate from a human donor with acute or convalescent COVID-19. The donor label of this sample is uncertain.

This chain joins TRBV20-1 and TRBJ2-5, with unresolved D. V lost 6 bases to trimming and J lost 3 bases, with 8 bases between them. Germline CDR1 is DFQATT and CDR2 is SNEGSKA (reference sequence). The CDR3 spans 11 residues. The CDR3 sequence is CSARREETQYF. The CDR3 DNA sequence: TGCAGTGCAAGACGGGAAGAGACCCAGTACTTC.

V and J are TRBV5-4 and TRBJ1-5; unclear D gene. The V gene lost 4 bases and the J gene lost 9 bases, with 14 bases spanning the gap. In germline, CDR1 is SGHNT, CDR2 YYREEE (reference sequence). The CDR3 is made up of 13 amino acids. This chain's CDR3 is CASSPTPTGPQHF. DNA of the CDR3: TGTGCCAGCAGCCCGACGCCGACGGGGCCCCAGCATTTT.

The chain employs TRBV6-2 or TRBV6-3 and TRBJ2-2; 8 bases fit TRBD1. The CDR3 is made up of 13 amino acids. V gave up 6 bases and J gave up 9 bases; unmatched junction bases: 6. The germline V gene has CDR1 MNHEY and CDR2 SVGEGT. CDR3 DNA sequence: TGTGCCAGCAGCTGGACAGGGCAAAGGGAGCTGTTTTTT. This sequence encodes CASSWTGQRELFF.

Regarding this clone: This CDR3 is also generated by other DNA sequences in the sample. The chain combines TRBV7-9 with TRBJ2-5, with a possible D match to TRBD1 (6 bases). The CDR3 is made up of 14 amino acids. In germline, CDR1 is SEHNR, CDR2 FQNEAQ (reference sequence). Trimming pared 3 bases from V and 2 bases from J, leaving 10 bases between. CDR3 residues: CASSLRTEQETQYF. As DNA, the CDR3 is TGTGCCAGCAGCTTGAGGACAGAACAAGAGACCCAGTACTTC. The full variable domain, completed using reference TRBV7-9 and TRBJ2-5, is DTGVSQNPRHKITKRGQNVTFRCDPISEHNRLYWYRQTLGQGPEFLTYFQNEAQLEKSRLLSDRFSAERPKGSFSTLEIQRTEQGDSAMYLCASSLRTEQETQYFGPGTRLLVL.

The chain joins TRBV28 to TRBJ1-4; 8 positions match TRBD1. Germline trimming cut 6 bases from V and 3 bases from J; bases unmatched to any gene: 6. The CDR3 has 15 amino acids. Germline V gene data show CDR1 as MDHEN and CDR2 as SYDVKM. The CDR3 reads CASRKTGVANEKLFF. CDR3 DNA: TGTGCCAGCAGAAAGACAGGGGTCGCTAATGAAAAACTGTTTTTT. Full variable domain (remainder filled in from reference TRBV28 and TRBJ1-4): DVKVTQSSRYLVKRTGEKVFLECVQDMDHENMFWYRQDPGLGLRLIYFSYDVKMKEKGDIPEGYSVSREKKERFSLILESASTNQTSMYLCASRKTGVANEKLFFGSGTQLSVL.

The chain joins TRBV5-1 to TRBJ2-2; TRBD1 is a possible D gene (5 bases). Germline V gene lookup returns CDR1 SGHRS and CDR2 YFSETQ. V was trimmed by 1 base and J by 6 bases, leaving 13 bases between them. CDR3 length equals 15 residues. DNA of the CDR3: TGCGCCAGCAGCTTGCAGGGTTATGAATCCGGGGAGCTGTTTTTT. It translates to CASSLQGYESGELFF.

Written as DNA, the CDR3 is TGTGCCAGCAGCTTAGAAAGGGGGCGTGAGACCCAGTACTTC. It is translated as CASSLERGRETQYF. This chain uses TRBV7-8 with TRBJ2-5; TRBD1 aligns across 7 bases. The CDR3 runs 14 residues. Trimming removed 1 base from V and 5 bases from J; junction bases left unmatched: 4. Germline V gene data show CDR1 as SGHVS and CDR2 as FQNEAQ.

This chain's CDR3 is CASSLRAGEAFF. The DNA of the CDR3 is TGTGCCAGCAGTTTGAGAGCGGGGGAAGCTTTCTTT. V and J are TRBV28 and TRBJ1-1; unclear D gene. The CDR3 runs to 12 residues. Trimming left V 3 bases short and J 8 bases short, with 10 bases between. Per germline, CDR1 MDHEN and CDR2 SYDVKM.

V and J are TRBV30 and TRBJ2-5; TRBD2 matches at 8 bases. This CDR3 contains 15 residues. With 2 bases clipped from V and 7 bases from J, the junction kept 12 bases outside the gene matches. Per germline, CDR1 GTSNPN and CDR2 SVGIG (reference sequence). The CDR3 DNA sequence: TGTGCCTGGAGTAGGGCGGGAGGTAATGCGGGGACCCAGTACTTC. Protein product: CAWSRAGGNAGTQYF.

J is TRBJ1-5 and V is TRBV28; a possible D gene is TRBD1 (5 bases). The germline V gene has CDR1 MDHEN and CDR2 SYDVKM. CDR3 length: 14 residues. Trimming removed 5 bases at V and 3 bases at J, with 11 bases between. Here the CDR3 reads CASSPGWDNQPQHF. CDR3 in DNA: TGTGCCAGCAGTCCAGGGTGGGACAATCAGCCCCAGCATTTT.

The chain links TRBV19 to TRBJ2-5, with 9 bases that match TRBD1. With 5 bases clipped from V and 4 bases from J, the junction kept 5 bases outside the gene matches. The CDR3 spans 14 residues. Germline loops: CDR1 LNHDA, CDR2 SQIVND (reference sequence). This CDR3 is CASSATGGRETQYF. Written as DNA, the CDR3 is TGTGCCAGTAGTGCCACAGGGGGCCGAGAGACCCAGTACTTC.

The gene calls are TRBV7-2 and TRBJ2-3; tentatively, D is TRBD1 (6 bases). This CDR3 region has 14 residues. Per the germline V gene, CDR1 is SGHTA and CDR2 is FQGNSA. V gave up 5 bases and J gave up 4 bases, with 13 bases separating them. Written as DNA, the CDR3 is TGTGCCAGCAGCCTTGGGACACCCCCAGATACGCAGTATTTT. Its protein product is CASSLGTPPDTQYF. Full variable domain (missing parts from reference TRBV7-2 and TRBJ2-3): GAGVSQSPSNKVTEKGKDVELRCDPISGHTALYWYRQSLGQGLEFLIYFQGNSAPDKSGLPSDRFSAERTGGSVSTLTIQRTQQEDSAVYLCASSLGTPPDTQYFGPGTRLTVL.

The chain is built from TRBV4-3 and TRBJ2-2; tentative D call: TRBD1 (5 bases). In germline, CDR1 is LGHNA, CDR2 YSLEER. The CDR3 is made up of 15 amino acids. V lost 1 base and J lost 0, with 6 bases in between. DNA for the CDR3: TGCGCCAGCAGCCAAGGGACAACGAACACCGGGGAGCTGTTTTTT. Translation: CASSQGTTNTGELFF.